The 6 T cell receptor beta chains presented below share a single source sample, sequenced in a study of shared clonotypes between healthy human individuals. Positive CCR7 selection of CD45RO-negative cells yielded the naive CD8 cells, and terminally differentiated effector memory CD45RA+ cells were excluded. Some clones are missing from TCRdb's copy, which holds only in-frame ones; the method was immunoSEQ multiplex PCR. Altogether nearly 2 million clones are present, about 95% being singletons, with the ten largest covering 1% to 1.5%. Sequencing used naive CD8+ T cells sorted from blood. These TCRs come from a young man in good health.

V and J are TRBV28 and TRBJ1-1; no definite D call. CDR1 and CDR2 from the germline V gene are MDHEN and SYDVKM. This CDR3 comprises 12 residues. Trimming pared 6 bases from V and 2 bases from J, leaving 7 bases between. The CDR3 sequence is CASREINTEAFF. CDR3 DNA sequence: TGTGCCAGCAGGGAGATTAACACTGAAGCTTTCTTT.

CDR3 residues: CASIDRGRYGYTF. CDR3 sequence (DNA): TGTGCCAGCATCGACAGGGGGCGCTATGGCTACACCTTC. J is TRBJ1-2 and V is TRBV21-1; TRBD1, the D gene given by the table, was not confirmed from the DNA. TRBV21-1 is listed as a pseudogene. CDR3 size: 13 residues.

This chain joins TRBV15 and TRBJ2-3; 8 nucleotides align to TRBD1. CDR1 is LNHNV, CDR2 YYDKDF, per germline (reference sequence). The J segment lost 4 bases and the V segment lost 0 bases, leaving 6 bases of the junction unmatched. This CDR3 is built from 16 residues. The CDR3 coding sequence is TGTGCCACCAGCAGAGATCCAGGGGGCATCGCAGATACGCAGTATTTT. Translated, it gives CATSRDPGGIADTQYF. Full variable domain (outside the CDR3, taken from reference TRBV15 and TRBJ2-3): DAMVIQNPRYQVTQFGKPVTLSCSQTLNHNVMYWYQQKSSQAPKLLFHYYDKDFNNEADTPDNFQSRRPNTSFCFLDIRSPGLGDTAMYLCATSRDPGGIADTQYFGPGTRLTVL.

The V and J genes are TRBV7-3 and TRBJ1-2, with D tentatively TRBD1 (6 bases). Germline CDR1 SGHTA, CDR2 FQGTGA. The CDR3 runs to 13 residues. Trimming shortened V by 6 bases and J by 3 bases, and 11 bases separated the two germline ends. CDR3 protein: CASRQGGDYGYTF. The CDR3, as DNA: TGTGCCAGCAGACAGGGAGGGGACTATGGCTACACCTTC. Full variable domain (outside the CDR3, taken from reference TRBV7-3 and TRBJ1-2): GAGVSQTPSNKVTEKGKYVELRCDPISGHTALYWYRQSLGQGPEFLIYFQGTGAADDSGLPNDRFFAVRPEGSVSTLKIQRTERGDSAVYLCASRQGGDYGYTFGSGTRLTVV.

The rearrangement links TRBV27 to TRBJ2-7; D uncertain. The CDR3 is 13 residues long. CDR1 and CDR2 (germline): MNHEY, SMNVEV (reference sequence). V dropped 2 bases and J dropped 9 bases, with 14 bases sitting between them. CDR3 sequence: CASSLGLDFGQYF. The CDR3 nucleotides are TGTGCCAGCAGTTTAGGGCTGGATTTCGGGCAGTACTTC.

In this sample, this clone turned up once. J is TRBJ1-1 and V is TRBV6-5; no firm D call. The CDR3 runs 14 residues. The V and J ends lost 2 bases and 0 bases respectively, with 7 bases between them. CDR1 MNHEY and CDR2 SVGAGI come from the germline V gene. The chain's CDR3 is CASSYTSLNTEAFF. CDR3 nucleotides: TGTGCCAGCAGTTACACTTCGCTGAACACTGAAGCTTTCTTT.